These 23 T cell receptor beta chains were all obtained from the same sample, sequenced in a study of shared clonotypes between healthy human individuals (dated by TCRdb to 2019 to 2021). Libraries were made using the immunoSEQ multiplex PCR assay. The table comes from immuneACCESS by way of TCRdb, which keeps in-frame sequences with V and J called. Part of the clones is missing from these tables; in studies checked, under half for an unresolved V gene and the rest for unknown reasons. Across this sample there are over a million clones, with more than 95% seen only once. The top ten clonotypes cover over 1% of the sample. The material sequenced was naive CD4+ T cells sorted from blood. The meaning of the sample's cell subset or site label: CD45RA+ positively selected. These receptors came from a man younger than 45 in good health.

The V call is TRBV5-4, the J call TRBJ1-2, with D uncertain. Trimming removed 3 bases at V and 3 bases at J, with 9 bases between. The CDR3 runs 13 residues. Germline CDR1 and CDR2: SGHNT and YYREEE (reference sequence). The CDR3 nucleotides are TGTGCCAGCAGCTCTGGGTCGGACTATGGCTACACCTTC. It is translated as CASSSGSDYGYTF.

The genes are TRBV5-1 and TRBJ2-1, with D possibly being TRBD2 (5 bases). The CDR3 runs to 17 residues. Germline V CDR1 and CDR2: SGHRS, YFSETQ. V was clipped by 1 base and J by 1 base, with 15 bases between them. DNA of the CDR3: TGCGCCAGCAGCTTGTCTCTTGCGGGTGGATCCTACAATGAGCAGTTCTTC. It yields the protein CASSLSLAGGSYNEQFF.

The chain uses TRBV9 and TRBJ2-5; 8 bases agree with TRBD2. V shed 0 bases and J 2 bases; nucleotides not matched to a gene: 9. The CDR3 runs 17 residues. Germline V CDR1 and CDR2: SGDLS, YYNGEE. The CDR3 spells CASSVDLAGGVQETQYF. For the CDR3, the DNA is TGTGCCAGCAGCGTAGATTTGGCGGGAGGCGTTCAAGAGACCCAGTACTTC. The complete variable domain, with remaining parts taken from reference TRBV9 and TRBJ2-5, reads DSGVTQTPKHLITATGQRVTLRCSPRSGDLSVYWYQQSLDQGLQFLIQYYNGEERAKGNILERFSAQQFPDLHSELNLSSLELGDSALYFCASSVDLAGGVQETQYFGPGTRLLVL.

The V gene is TRBV7-8, the J gene TRBJ2-1, with TRBD2 matching over 7 bases. This CDR3 comprises 15 residues. The germline gives CDR1 SGHVS, CDR2 FQNEAQ. V lost 1 base and J lost 4; bases outside the gene matches: 4. CDR3 region: CASSLVLAEYNEQFF. As DNA, the CDR3 is TGTGCCAGCAGCTTAGTGCTAGCGGAATACAATGAGCAGTTCTTC.

This clone was counted once. This chain links TRBV5-4 with TRBJ2-3; the D gene is possibly TRBD1 (6 bases). Germline CDR1 SGHNT, CDR2 YYREEE (reference sequence). The CDR3 length is 14 residues. Trimming removed 6 bases at V and 0 bases at J, with 11 bases between. The chain's CDR3 is CASNTGTSTDTQYF. The DNA of the CDR3 is TGTGCCAGCAACACCGGGACAAGCACAGATACGCAGTATTTT.

The chain carries TRBV29-1 and TRBJ2-1; 14 bases fit TRBD2. Germline V gene lookup returns CDR1 SQVTM and CDR2 ANQGSEA. The CDR3 has 17 residues. With 5 bases clipped from V and 6 bases from J, the junction kept 12 bases outside the gene matches. The CDR3 sequence is CSVSPGTSGSWGNEQFF. The CDR3 nucleotides are TGCAGCGTTTCCCCCGGGACTAGCGGGAGTTGGGGCAATGAGCAGTTCTTC.

This clone was picked up a small number of times. The V and J genes are TRBV9 and TRBJ1-1; unclear D gene. Deletions cut 0 bases from V and 1 base from J, with 10 bases between. The CDR3 has 15 amino acids. CDR1 and CDR2 (germline): SGDLS, YYNGEE. The CDR3 sequence: CASSVDVVRNTEAFF. The DNA of the CDR3 is TGTGCCAGCAGCGTAGACGTTGTGAGGAACACTGAAGCTTTCTTT.

This chain joins TRBV5-1 and TRBJ1-5; D is undetermined. Trimming removed 5 bases from V and 6 bases from J, with 12 bases in between. There are 13 residues in the CDR3. Germline V gene sequence: CDR1 SGHRS, CDR2 YFSETQ. CDR3 amino acids: CASSSSPTQPQHF. CDR3 nucleotides: TGCGCCAGCAGTTCAAGCCCTACTCAGCCCCAGCATTTT. The entire variable domain, with the rest obtained from reference TRBV5-1 and TRBJ1-5, is as follows: KAGVTQTPRYLIKTRGQQVTLSCSPISGHRSVSWYQQTPGQGLQFLFEYFSETQRNKGNFPGRFSGRQFSNSRSEMNVSTLELGDSALYLCASSSSPTQPQHFGDGTRLSIL.

The rearrangement uses TRBV5-6 and TRBJ1-2; 7 bases agree with TRBD1. There are 15 residues in the CDR3. The V segment lost 2 bases and the J segment 2 bases; nucleotides outside the gene matches: 6. Germline loops: CDR1 SGHDT, CDR2 YYEEEE. CDR3 amino acids: CASSLDQTGNYGYTF. CDR3 in DNA: TGTGCCAGCAGCTTAGATCAGACAGGGAACTATGGCTACACCTTC. Complete variable domain (other parts from reference TRBV5-6 and TRBJ1-2): DAGVTQSPTHLIKTRGQQVTLRCSPKSGHDTVSWYQQALGQGPQFIFQYYEEEERQRGNFPDRFSGHQFPNYSSELNVNALLLGDSALYLCASSLDQTGNYGYTFGSGTRLTVV.

The chain combines TRBV18 with TRBJ2-1; D remains unclear. V was shortened by 2 bases and J by 5 bases, with 13 bases between the two germline ends. CDR1 is KGHSH and CDR2 is LQKENI in the germline V gene. The CDR3 covers 15 residues. CDR3 DNA: TGTGCCAGCTCACCATCTTTCAGCCCCGACAATGAGCAGTTCTTC. Its translation is CASSPSFSPDNEQFF.

This clone was observed once. V gene TRBV9 combines with J gene TRBJ1-3, with D possibly TRBD1 on 5 matching bases. The CDR3 has 15 residues. Trimming took off 0 bases at V and 2 bases at J, with 9 bases between the two ends. CDR1 is SGDLS, CDR2 YYNGEE, per germline. This CDR3 reads CASSVGPGPGNTIYF. CDR3 nucleotides: TGTGCCAGCAGCGTAGGCCCGGGGCCTGGAAACACCATATATTTT.

The chain employs TRBV4-3 and TRBJ2-1; D is unresolved. The V end was cut by 0 bases, the J end by 7 bases, with 13 bases between. The length of the CDR3 is 15 residues. In germline, CDR1 is LGHNA, CDR2 YSLEER. The CDR3 nucleotides read TGCGCCAGCAGCCAAGAAGTGGCTCTCTTAAATGAGCAGTTCTTC. It specifies CASSQEVALLNEQFF.

The chain recombines TRBV5-1 with TRBJ1-1; 7 nucleotides line up with TRBD1. CDR1 is SGHRS and CDR2 is YFSETQ in the germline V gene. The CDR3 contains 14 residues. Trimming removed 6 bases from V and 4 bases from J; junction bases left unmatched: 9. In nucleotides, the CDR3 is TGCGCCAGCAAGGACCAGGGGGGCGGCACTGAAGCTTTCTTT. It codes for CASKDQGGGTEAFF.

The rearrangement links TRBV2 to TRBJ2-3; 8 positions agree with TRBD2. CDR3 length: 14 amino acids. With 5 bases clipped from V and 1 base from J, the junction kept 2 bases outside the gene matches. Germline CDR1 is SNHLY and CDR2 is FYNNEI. DNA for the CDR3: TGTGCCAGCAGTCGGGGGGGACGCACAGATACGCAGTATTTT. Translating gives CASSRGGRTDTQYF. Supplemented by reference TRBV2 and TRBJ2-3, the full variable domain reads EPEVTQTPSHQVTQMGQEVILRCVPISNHLYFYWYRQILGQKVEFLVSFYNNEISEKSEIFDDQFSVERPDGSNFTLKIRSTKLEDSAMYFCASSRGGRTDTQYFGPGTRLTVL.

This clone was observed a single time. This chain links TRBV5-4 with TRBJ2-3, with D possibly matching TRBD2 (5 bases). The germline V gene has CDR1 SGHNT and CDR2 YYREEE (reference sequence). This CDR3 is built from 16 residues. Trimming removed 0 bases at V and 2 bases at J, with 13 bases between. The CDR3 coding sequence is TGTGCCAGCAGCTTGGGGCAGCCTAGCAACACAGATACGCAGTATTTT. Translated: CASSLGQPSNTDTQYF. Based on the CDR3 plus reference TRBV5-4 and TRBJ2-3, the full variable domain is ETGVTQSPTHLIKTRGQQVTLRCSSQSGHNTVSWYQQALGQGPQFIFQYYREEENGRGNFPPRFSGLQFPNYSSELNVNALELDDSALYLCASSLGQPSNTDTQYFGPGTRLTVL.

In the case of this clone: The sample contains more than one DNA sequence encoding this CDR3. This chain joins TRBV18 and TRBJ2-6; D uncertain. The CDR3 length is 15 residues. The V end was cut by 1 base, the J end by 0 bases, with 4 bases between. The germline CDR1 and CDR2 sequences are KGHSH and LQKENI. CDR3 in amino acids: CASSPLSSGANVLTF. The CDR3 DNA reads as TGTGCCAGCTCACCACTTAGCTCTGGGGCCAACGTCCTGACTTTC. Full variable domain (rest looked up from reference TRBV18 and TRBJ2-6): NAGVMQNPRHLVRRRGQEARLRCSPMKGHSHVYWYRQLPEEGLKFMVYLQKENIIDESGMPKERFSAEFPKEGPSILRIQQVVRGDSAAYFCASSPLSSGANVLTFGAGSRLTVL.

This clone was recorded only once. The V call is TRBV25-1, the J call TRBJ1-4, with TRBD1 as a possible D gene (5 bases). The germline V gene has CDR1 MGHDK and CDR2 SYGVNS. V was clipped by 8 bases and J by 3 bases, with 19 bases between them. The CDR3 runs to 16 residues. CDR3 residues: CASADSGRGANEKLFF. The CDR3 DNA is TGTGCCAGCGCCGATTCCGGGAGGGGTGCTAATGAAAAACTGTTTTTT.

Details on this clone: The sample holds other DNA sequences that translate to the same CDR3. V and J are TRBV18 and TRBJ2-5, with unresolved D. The CDR3 has 12 amino acids. V was trimmed by 1 base and J by 5 bases, leaving 5 bases between them. In germline, CDR1 is KGHSH, CDR2 LQKENI. CDR3 coding DNA: TGTGCCAGCTCACCACTTGTGGAGACCCAGTACTTC. Protein sequence: CASSPLVETQYF.

A single count supports this clone. The chain uses TRBV6-1 and TRBJ2-7, with 8 bases lining up with TRBD2. This CDR3 is 15 amino acids long. J gave up 2 bases and V 6 bases, and 9 bases lay outside the gene matches. In germline, CDR1 is MNHNS, CDR2 SASEGT. The CDR3 DNA reads as TGTGCCAGCAGCCCGGGAGCGGGGGTCGCCTACGAGCAGTACTTC. Translation gives CASSPGAGVAYEQYF.

V and J are TRBV27 and TRBJ2-7, with 12 bases fitting TRBD1. Germline V lookup: CDR1 MNHEY, CDR2 SMNVEV (reference sequence). This CDR3 is 16 amino acids long. V lost 2 bases, J lost 0 bases, and 2 bases stayed unmatched. The CDR3, as DNA: TGTGCCAGCAGTTTAAGGGGACAGGGGGCCTCCTACGAGCAGTACTTC. Protein product: CASSLRGQGASYEQYF.

This rearrangement joins TRBV10-3 to TRBJ2-2, with TRBD2 identical over 10 bases. V lost 10 bases and J lost 5; bases outside the gene matches: 7. The germline V gene has CDR1 ENHRY and CDR2 SYGVKD. The CDR3 runs 14 residues. The CDR3 spells CATQREGLTGELFF. As DNA, the CDR3 is TGTGCCACTCAGCGGGAGGGCCTTACCGGGGAGCTGTTTTTT.

As concerns this clone: The sample holds other DNA sequences that translate to the same CDR3. The CDR3 protein is CSVGPSSYEQYF. For the CDR3, the DNA is TGCAGCGTTGGCCCCTCCTCCTACGAGCAGTACTTC. The chain has TRBV29-1 and TRBJ2-7; D gene ambiguous. Germline-derived CDR1 and CDR2 are SQVTM and ANQGSEA. The CDR3 is made up of 12 amino acids. V was cut by 4 bases and J by 0 bases, with 7 bases left in between.

This clone came up once. The V gene is TRBV2, the J gene TRBJ1-5, with TRBD1 matching 7 bases. CDR1 and CDR2 from the germline V gene are SNHLY and FYNNEI. The CDR3 spans 13 residues. V lost 6 bases, J lost 4 bases, and 3 bases stayed unmatched. The CDR3 protein is CASRQGQNQPQHF. DNA of the CDR3: TGTGCCAGCAGACAGGGGCAGAATCAGCCCCAGCATTTT.